Presented here are 21 T cell receptor beta chains from one specimen sequenced in a study of T cell responses to AZD1222 COVID-19 vaccine. Sequencing used immunoSEQ multiplex PCR; TCRdb keeps in-frame clones, though not all of them. The profile shows 100,000 to 150,000 clones, 86% of them singletons. The sequences come from peripheral blood, collected on day 0 of AZD1222 vaccination. The receptors shown here come from an adult in good health.

The V and J genes are TRBV9 and TRBJ2-7, with 9 bases matching TRBD1. V lost 3 bases, J lost 5 bases, and 3 bases stayed unmatched. This CDR3 has 13 residues. Per the germline V gene, CDR1 is SGDLS and CDR2 is YYNGEE. The CDR3 is CASSEGTGHEQYF. The DNA for the CDR3 is TGTGCCAGCAGCGAGGGGACAGGGCACGAGCAGTACTTC.

This chain joins TRBV10-2 and TRBJ2-4; TRBD2 matches at 8 bases. There are 12 residues in the CDR3. CDR1 and CDR2 (germline): WSHSY, SAAADI. J lost 10 bases, V lost 8 bases, and 7 bases had no gene match. The CDR3 spells CASAGGGNIQYF. The CDR3 DNA sequence: TGCGCCAGCGCGGGGGGAGGGAATATTCAGTACTTC.

The chain couples TRBV11-2 to TRBJ2-2; D unresolved. V was trimmed by 0 bases and J by 4 bases, leaving 21 bases between them. The CDR3 contains 19 residues. Germline V gene data show CDR1 as SGHAT and CDR2 as FQNNGV. The CDR3 loop is CASSLETPAPDRVTGELFF. In nucleotides, the CDR3 is TGTGCCAGCAGCTTAGAGACTCCAGCCCCGGACCGAGTCACCGGGGAGCTGTTTTTT.

Turning to this clone: The same CDR3 also results from other DNA sequences found in this sample. The chain joins TRBV6-5 to TRBJ1-1; weak D call: TRBD1 (5 bases). Trimming removed 6 bases from V and 1 base from J, with 15 bases in between. The CDR3 runs to 15 residues. The germline gives CDR1 MNHEY, CDR2 SVGAGI. CDR3 residues: CASRPSVGQNTEAFF. The CDR3 nucleotides read TGTGCCAGCAGACCCTCGGTGGGGCAGAACACTGAAGCTTTCTTT.

The chain is built from TRBV12-5 and TRBJ2-5; 12 nucleotides agree with TRBD2. Trimming removed 2 bases from V and 5 bases from J; junction bases left unmatched: 9. The CDR3 extends over 17 amino acids. The germline gives CDR1 LGHNT, CDR2 FRNRAP. The CDR3, as DNA: TGTGCTAGTGGTTTGACCCGGACTAGCGGGGTTATGGAGACCCAGTACTTC. Translation gives CASGLTRTSGVMETQYF. Drawing the rest from reference TRBV12-5 and TRBJ2-5, the complete variable domain is DARVTQTPRHKVTEMGQEVTMRCQPILGHNTVFWYRQTMMQGLELLAYFRNRAPLDDSGMPKDRFSAEMPDATLATLKIQPSEPRDSAVYFCASGLTRTSGVMETQYFGPGTRLLVL.

This clone turned up a few times. This rearrangement joins TRBV30 to TRBJ2-7, with 7 bases lining up with TRBD2. The V gene's germline CDR1 is GTSNPN and CDR2 SVGIG (reference sequence). After removal of 0 bases from V and 3 bases from J, the junction contained 5 bases not matched to a gene. This CDR3 region has 14 residues. The CDR3 loop reads CAWSVAGQGYEQYF. CDR3 nucleotides: TGTGCCTGGAGTGTAGCGGGGCAGGGCTACGAGCAGTACTTC.

This clone appeared a few times. CDR3 DNA sequence: TGTGCCAGCAGCTTGGGAGCAGATGATTACGAGCAGTACTTC. Protein: CASSLGADDYEQYF. The rearrangement uses TRBV5-4 and TRBJ2-7; D remains unclear. V lost 0 bases and J 4 bases, leaving 11 bases between the germline ends. Germline V gene sequence: CDR1 SGHNT, CDR2 YYREEE (reference sequence). The CDR3 length is 14 residues.

The chain is built from TRBV19 and TRBJ1-4; 8 bases fit TRBD1. There are 14 residues in the CDR3. Germline V gene data show CDR1 as LNHDA and CDR2 as SQIVND (reference sequence). Trimming removed 5 bases from V and 7 bases from J; junction bases left unmatched: 6. CDR3 in DNA: TGTGCCAGTAGTTTGGGGACAGGACCTGAAAAACTGTTTTTT. It encodes CASSLGTGPEKLFF.

The CDR3, as DNA: TGTGCCAGCAGTCCGGGACAGGGGGGAAACACCATATATTTT. Encoded protein: CASSPGQGGNTIYF. The rearrangement uses TRBV28 and TRBJ1-3, with 10 positions matching TRBD1. The CDR3 has 14 residues. The V gene end was trimmed by 5 bases and the J gene end by 4 bases; junction bases not matched to a gene: 2. CDR1 and CDR2 from the germline V gene are MDHEN and SYDVKM.

This chain joins TRBV18 and TRBJ1-5; D ambiguous. The CDR3 spans 13 residues. The V and J ends lost 3 bases and 7 bases respectively, with 10 bases between them. Germline assignment: CDR1 KGHSH and CDR2 LQKENI. The CDR3 loop reads CASSPEGNQPQHF. CDR3 in DNA: TGTGCCAGCTCACCTGAGGGAAACCAGCCCCAGCATTTT.

V gene TRBV4-3 combines with J gene TRBJ1-1; unclear D gene. Germline loops: CDR1 LGHNA, CDR2 YSLEER. The V end lost 0 bases, the J end lost 1 base, and 6 bases lay between the germline ends. The CDR3 extends over 14 amino acids. The CDR3 nucleotides read TGCGCCAGCAGCCAAGATTACGAGAACACTGAAGCTTTCTTT. Its translation is CASSQDYENTEAFF.

Turning to this clone: Other DNA variants within this sample encode the same CDR3. The CDR3 sequence: CASSTTTGVETQYF. The CDR3 region has the DNA TGTGCCAGCAGTACAACGACAGGGGTAGAGACCCAGTACTTC. The chain is built from TRBV2 and TRBJ2-5, with 8 nucleotides matching TRBD1. The CDR3 length is 14 residues. V was pared by 5 bases and J by 4 bases, with 6 bases of the junction left unmatched. Germline V gene sequence: CDR1 SNHLY, CDR2 FYNNEI.

The genes are TRBV5-8 and TRBJ1-2; D remains unclear. V lost 2 bases to trimming and J lost 0 bases, with 11 bases between them. From germline, CDR1 is SGHTS and CDR2 YDEGEE. There are 15 residues in the CDR3. The CDR3 nucleotides are TGTGCCAGCAGCTTCCCTTGGGGATCTAACTATGGCTACACCTTC. Amino acids: CASSFPWGSNYGYTF.

V usage is TRBV13 and J usage is TRBJ2-1; D possibly matches TRBD1 or TRBD2 (7 bases each). Per the germline V gene, CDR1 is PRHDT and CDR2 is FYEKMQ (reference sequence). This CDR3 is built from 16 residues. V dropped 3 bases and J dropped 6 bases, with 18 bases sitting between them. This CDR3 is CASSFQPGGARNEQFF. The DNA for the CDR3 is TGTGCCAGCAGCTTCCAACCAGGGGGGGCCCGCAATGAGCAGTTCTTC. The full variable domain, its missing parts supplied by reference TRBV13 and TRBJ2-1, is AAGVIQSPRHLIKEKRETATLKCYPIPRHDTVYWYQQGPGQDPQFLISFYEKMQSDKGSIPDRFSAQQFSDYHSELNMSSLELGDSALYFCASSFQPGGARNEQFFGPGTRLTVL.

This chain links TRBV19 with TRBJ2-7; 7 positions agree with TRBD1. The ends lost 5 bases at V and 3 bases at J; junction bases unmatched: 7. In germline, CDR1 is LNHDA, CDR2 SQIVND (reference sequence). The CDR3 loop spans 14 amino acids. This CDR3 reads CASSVPGQSYEQYF. The CDR3 nucleotides are TGTGCCAGTAGTGTTCCGGGACAGAGCTACGAGCAGTACTTC.

The chain links TRBV5-1 to TRBJ1-1; D possibly corresponds to TRBD1 (6 bases). CDR3 length: 17 amino acids. V lost 0 bases and J 0 bases, leaving 15 bases between the germline ends. CDR1 and CDR2 from the germline V gene are SGHRS and YFSETQ. CDR3 in amino acids: CASSLASGQSMNTEAFF. The CDR3 coding sequence is TGCGCCAGCAGCTTGGCCTCCGGACAGTCCATGAACACTGAAGCTTTCTTT.

This chain connects TRBV13 to TRBJ1-6; TRBD1 agrees at 9 bases. This CDR3 is built from 17 residues. The germline CDR1 and CDR2 sequences are PRHDT and FYEKMQ (reference sequence). The V and J ends lost 4 bases and 4 bases, in that order; junction bases with no gene match: 8. The CDR3 loop is CASSSTGTGFYNSPLHF. CDR3 bases: TGTGCCAGCAGCTCCACCGGGACAGGGTTTTATAATTCACCCCTCCACTTT.

The chain uses TRBV14 and TRBJ2-3; 9 bases agree with TRBD2. The germline gives CDR1 SGHDN, CDR2 FVKESK. Trimming took 0 bases from V and 5 from J; bases not matched to a gene: 9. The CDR3 is made up of 17 amino acids. In DNA, the CDR3 is TGTGCCAGCAGCCAAGATCTGGCGGGGGGGCCAGTAGATACGCAGTATTTT. Translation: CASSQDLAGGPVDTQYF.

In its sample, this clone was seen once. The V gene is TRBV24-1, the J gene TRBJ2-5; no reliable D call. V shed 4 bases and J shed 0 bases, with 17 bases lying between them. This CDR3 has 17 amino acids. Germline-derived CDR1 and CDR2 are KGHDR and SFDVKD. The CDR3 DNA sequence: TGTGCCACCAGTGACCGCGAGTCGTCGCCGTACCAAGAGACCCAGTACTTC. Translation: CATSDRESSPYQETQYF.

V and J are TRBV6-5 and TRBJ2-1; no firm D call. The CDR3 loop spans 12 amino acids. Germline lookup yields CDR1 MNHEY and CDR2 SVGAGI. V was cut by 4 bases and J by 12 bases, with 13 bases left in between. The CDR3 is CASSWAPPGQFF. The CDR3 nucleotides are TGTGCCAGCAGTTGGGCTCCGCCGGGGCAGTTCTTC.

The rearrangement uses TRBV7-2 and TRBJ2-2, with TRBD1 identical over 7 bases. Trimming at V came to 3 bases and at J to 7 bases, leaving 5 bases not matched to a gene. Germline V gene sequence: CDR1 SGHTA, CDR2 FQGNSA. The length of the CDR3 is 14 residues. This CDR3 reads CASSFTHRGGELFF. The DNA for the CDR3 is TGTGCCAGCAGCTTCACGCACAGGGGCGGGGAGCTGTTTTTT.